One sample yielded the 20 T cell receptor beta chains listed below, sequenced in a study of identical twins. TCRdb recomputed calls from the 5' RACE reads with MiXCR, one row per CDR3 protein. Of some 96,000 distinct CDR3 sequences detected, 4.5% to 6.5% appear once; the ten largest clones hold roughly 12%. Sequenced material: memory T cells sorted from blood. Every receptor here comes from a woman between 50 and 59 years old in good health.

With respect to this clonotype: One end of the junction does not line up with germline, which may come from a read error. The chain combines TRBV2 with TRBJ2-1, with TRBD2 matching 7 bases. This CDR3 comprises 12 residues. CDR1 is SNHLY, CDR2 FYNNEI, per germline. CDR3 sequence: CASSEGEGRTLF. The DNA for the CDR3 is TGTGCCAGCAGTGAAGGGGAGGGCCGTACCCTCTTC.

In its sample, this clonotype was seen a few times. The chain combines TRBV5-1 with TRBJ1-4, with 7 bases that match TRBD1. V lost 0 bases, J lost 7 bases, and 6 bases stayed unmatched. CDR1 is SGHRS, CDR2 YFSETQ, per germline. The CDR3 spans 15 residues. CDR3 residues: CASSLDRGLGEKLFF. The DNA for the CDR3 is TGCGCCAGCAGCTTGGACAGGGGCCTTGGTGAAAAACTGTTTTTT.

This clonotype was recorded at least ten times. The chain is built from TRBV12-3 or TRBV12-4 and TRBJ1-1; D is unclear. The CDR3 has 13 residues. V was clipped by 1 base and J by 6 bases, with 9 bases between them. CDR3 protein: CASSLEVMSEAFF. In DNA form, the CDR3 reads TGTGCCAGCAGTTTAGAGGTTATGTCTGAAGCTTTCTTT.

This clonotype was recorded many times. V usage is TRBV2 and J usage is TRBJ2-3; TRBD1 aligns across 7 bases. The V gene's germline CDR1 is SNHLY and CDR2 FYNNEI. The length of the CDR3 is 11 residues. V lost 8 bases, J lost 7 bases, and 3 bases stayed unmatched. The CDR3 spells CASRQGYTQYF. CDR3 sequence (DNA): TGTGCCAGCCGACAGGGATATACGCAGTATTTT.

This clonotype was counted ten times or more. The V call is TRBV25-1, the J call TRBJ1-1, with 7 bases lining up with TRBD1. The length of the CDR3 is 11 residues. In germline, CDR1 is MGHDK, CDR2 SYGVNS. Trimming cost V 10 bases and J 7 bases; bases outside gene matches: 6. The CDR3 sequence is CATQTGFEAFF. CDR3 in DNA: TGTGCCACCCAGACAGGGTTTGAAGCTTTCTTT.

This clonotype was recorded many times. V gene TRBV5-6 combines with J gene TRBJ2-5; possibly TRBD1 for D (6 bases). CDR3 length equals 14 residues. The V and J ends lost 3 bases and 1 base respectively, with 10 bases between them. Germline V gene data show CDR1 as SGHDT and CDR2 as YYEEEE. The CDR3 loop reads CASSYRTAQETQYF. CDR3 in DNA: TGTGCCAGCAGCTACCGGACAGCCCAAGAGACCCAGTACTTC.

The chain couples TRBV19 to TRBJ2-4; no clear D. Looked up from germline, CDR1 is LNHDA and CDR2 is SQIVND (reference sequence). V lost 4 bases to trimming and J lost 9 bases, with 7 bases between them. The length of the CDR3 is 11 residues. The CDR3 bases are TGTGCCAGTAGTACGGCTTTCATTCAGTACTTC. This sequence encodes CASSTAFIQYF. The complete variable domain, with remaining parts taken from reference TRBV19 and TRBJ2-4, reads DGGITQSPKYLFRKEGQNVTLSCEQNLNHDAMYWYRQDPGQGLRLIYYSQIVNDFQKGDIAEGYSVSREKKESFPLTVTSAQKNPTAFYLCASSTAFIQYFGAGTRLSVL.

The table lists this clonotype with a few counts. The chain couples TRBV19 to TRBJ2-5; D remains unclear. Germline CDR1 reads LNHDA; CDR2 reads SQIVND (reference sequence). The CDR3 is 13 amino acids. V was pared by 6 bases and J by 1 base, with 9 bases between. The CDR3 bases are TGTGCCAGTAGCGGCTCACGCCAAGAGACCCAGTACTTC. Its protein is CASSGSRQETQYF.

In its sample, this clonotype was seen many times. CDR3 nucleotides: TGCGCCAGCAGCTTCCCATCATCCAGGGAGGGTTATTCTAGCACAGATACGCAGTATTTT. Translated, it gives CASSFPSSREGYSSTDTQYF. The V call is TRBV5-1, the J call TRBJ2-3; 7 nucleotides line up with TRBD2. Per germline, CDR1 SGHRS and CDR2 YFSETQ. The CDR3 is 20 residues long. V shed 2 bases and J 0 bases; nucleotides not matched to a gene: 18.

This clonotype has more than one count but fewer than ten. J is TRBJ1-2 and V is TRBV30; D gene uncertain. The CDR3 consists of 10 residues. Germline V gives CDR1 GTSNPN, CDR2 SVGIG (reference sequence). Trimming shortened V by 1 base and J by 13 bases, and 10 bases separated the two germline ends. The CDR3 here is CAWSEIVATF. As DNA, the CDR3 is TGTGCCTGGAGTGAAATCGTTGCCACCTTC.

Ten or more counts support this clonotype. The chain is built from TRBV10-1 and TRBJ1-6; no reliable D call. Per the germline V gene, CDR1 is WNHNN and CDR2 is SYGVQD (reference sequence). Deletions cut 2 bases from V and 9 bases from J, with 8 bases between. The CDR3 consists of 13 residues. The CDR3 nucleotides read TGCGCCAGCAGTGAGGGGGTAGGTTCACCCCTCCACTTT. Its protein is CASSEGVGSPLHF.

The rearrangement joins TRBV2 to TRBJ2-7; TRBD2 matches 10 bases. J was trimmed by 2 bases and V by 1 base; bases with no gene match: 5. The CDR3 is 16 residues long. Germline V lookup: CDR1 SNHLY, CDR2 FYNNEI. The DNA for the CDR3 is TGTGCCAGCAGTGAAGGGGGTCTAGCGGGAGCCTACGAGCAGTACTTC. This codes for CASSEGGLAGAYEQYF. Combining the CDR3 with reference TRBV2 and TRBJ2-7 gives the whole variable domain EPEVTQTPSHQVTQMGQEVILRCVPISNHLYFYWYRQILGQKVEFLVSFYNNEISEKSEIFDDQFSVERPDGSNFTLKIRSTKLEDSAMYFCASSEGGLAGAYEQYFGPGTRLTVT.

This clonotype was found many times. V usage is TRBV6-5 and J usage is TRBJ1-1; tentatively, D is TRBD1 (5 bases). Trimming took off 9 bases at V and 3 bases at J, with 14 bases between the two ends. Germline lookup yields CDR1 MNHEY and CDR2 SVGAGI. The CDR3 has 13 residues. CDR3: CARGVGSYTEAFF. The CDR3 nucleotides are TGTGCCAGGGGGGTGGGGAGTTACACTGAAGCTTTCTTT.

In this sample, this clonotype turned up many times. The chain has TRBV7-9 and TRBJ2-1; 13 positions agree with TRBD2. The CDR3 loop spans 14 amino acids. The germline CDR1 and CDR2 sequences are SEHNR and FQNEAQ (reference sequence). With 4 bases clipped from V and 9 bases from J, the junction kept 3 bases outside the gene matches. CDR3 loop: CASSWGLAGSEQFF. CDR3 DNA: TGTGCCAGCAGCTGGGGACTAGCGGGAAGTGAGCAGTTCTTC.

This chain connects TRBV6-5 to TRBJ2-3; TRBD2 matches at 9 bases. The germline gives CDR1 MNHEY, CDR2 SVGAGI. CDR3 length equals 11 residues. Losses at the gene ends were 6 bases for V and 10 bases for J; bases not matched to a gene: 2. In nucleotides, the CDR3 is TGTGCCAGCAGCTTAGCGGGAGCGCAGTATTTT. This sequence encodes CASSLAGAQYF.

The V gene is TRBV20-1, the J gene TRBJ2-1; D could derive from TRBD1 or TRBD2 (6 bases each). Germline values: CDR1 DFQATT, CDR2 SNEGSKA (reference sequence). CDR3 length equals 15 residues. The germline V and J ends were trimmed by 3 bases and 2 bases, with 14 bases remaining between them. CDR3 amino acids: CSARTGGPTYNEQFF. The CDR3 nucleotides are TGCAGTGCTAGGACCGGGGGCCCCACCTACAATGAGCAGTTCTTC.

This clonotype was picked up many times. J is TRBJ1-1 and V is TRBV12-3 or TRBV12-4; tentatively, D is TRBD1 (5 bases). The CDR3 extends over 14 amino acids. The V gene lost 6 bases and the J gene lost 1 base, with 12 bases spanning the gap. The CDR3 spells CASSAGLANTEAFF. The DNA of the CDR3 is TGTGCCAGCAGCGCGGGGCTGGCGAACACTGAAGCTTTCTTT.

Only a few counts were recorded for this clonotype. The CDR3 region is CASRGQGTFYNEQFF. The CDR3 DNA reads TGTGCCAGCAGGGGACAGGGGACATTTTACAATGAGCAGTTCTTC. The chain has TRBV11-3 and TRBJ2-1; TRBD1 agrees at 10 bases. Germline V gene lookup returns CDR1 SGHNT and CDR2 YENEEA. V lost 6 bases to trimming and J lost 4 bases; unmatched junction nucleotides: 6. The CDR3 is 15 amino acids.

This clonotype was recorded at least ten times. V gene TRBV12-3 or TRBV12-4 combines with J gene TRBJ2-1; possibly TRBD1 for D (8 bases). Trimming removed 0 bases at V and 3 bases at J, with 15 bases between. The length of the CDR3 is 17 residues. DNA of the CDR3: TGTGCCAGCAGTTTAGCGGGGAACAGGGGGGGCTACAATGAGCAGTTCTTC. This encodes CASSLAGNRGGYNEQFF.

In its sample, this clonotype was seen many times. This chain connects TRBV29-1 to TRBJ2-5; the D gene is possibly TRBD1 (5 bases). CDR1 and CDR2 (germline): SQVTM, ANQGSEA. The V end lost 6 bases, the J end lost 0 bases, and 8 bases lay between the germline ends. This CDR3 spans 12 amino acids. This CDR3 is CSVNRNQETQYF. DNA for the CDR3: TGCAGCGTGAACAGGAACCAAGAGACCCAGTACTTC. Combining the CDR3 with reference TRBV29-1 and TRBJ2-5 gives the whole variable domain SAVISQKPSRDICQRGTSLTIQCQVDSQVTMMFWYRQQPGQSLTLIATANQGSEATYESGFVIDKFPISRPNLTFSTLTVSNMSPEDSSIYLCSVNRNQETQYFGPGTRLLVL.